A selection of T cell receptor beta chains follows, all from one sample in a study of T cells in Graves' hyperthyroidism and ophthalmopathy. Using its own MiXCR run on the multiplex PCR reads, TCRdb lists one record per CDR3 protein. The table has about 400,000 distinct CDR3 sequences, 15% seen once. What was sequenced was blood. The origin of the receptors is a woman in her thirties with Graves' hyperthyroidism. The CDR3 runs from the conserved cysteine through the conserved F or W. D genes are given only for firm matches. Some rows mark clone size as missing; the rest say once, few, many or name a class of expanded clone.

J	D	size	length	V	DNA	CDR3
TRBJ1-6	TRBD1	many	16	TRBV7-6	TGTGCCAGCAGCTTACCCTCAGGGGGGAGTAATTCACCCCTCCACTTT	CASSLPSGGSNSPLHF
TRBJ2-3	TRBD2	many	14	TRBV7-2	TGTGCCAGCAGCTTAGTGGGACTAGCGCATACGCAGTATTTT	CASSLVGLAHTQYF
TRBJ2-7	TRBD2	many	12	TRBV28	TGTGCCAGCGCGGGAGAGACCTACGAGCAGTACTTC	CASAGETYEQYF
TRBJ2-1	-	many	13	TRBV10-3	TGTGCCATCAGTCTCCTGGACGGAAATGAGCAGTTCTTC	CAISLLDGNEQFF
TRBJ2-2	-	-	16	TRBV30	TGTGCCTGGAAACTCCTAGGGCAGGTTAACACCGGGGAGCTGTTTTTT	CAWKLLGQVNTGELFF
TRBJ2-5	-	few	13	TRBV6-2/TRBV6-3	TGTGCCAGCCGCGGACAGACATGGGAGACCCAGTACTTC	CASRGQTWETQYF
TRBJ2-7	-	many	11	TRBV28	TGTGCCACGGGGACCCTGTACGAGCAGTACTTC	CATGTLYEQYF
TRBJ2-2	TRBD1	few	16	TRBV7-9	TGTGCCAGCAGCTTAGCGTTGGCAGGGGGCACCGGGGAGCTGTTTTTT	CASSLALAGGTGELFF
TRBJ1-6	-	-	10	TRBV10-1	TGCGCCAGCGACCAGCGGTCCCTCCACTTT	CASDQRSLHF
TRBJ2-1	TRBD2	many	18	TRBV6-1	TGTGCCAGCATCTCCGGGACTAGCGGGAGTCCGATATACAATGAGCAGTTCTTC	CASISGTSGSPIYNEQFF
TRBJ2-3	-	many	15	TRBV12-3/TRBV12-4	TGTGCCAGCAGTATAGAGGGATTAAGCACAGATACGCAGTATTTT	CASSIEGLSTDTQYF
TRBJ2-1	-	-	15	TRBV12-3/TRBV12-4	TGTGCCAGCAGTTCCGACGGACTCTCCTACAATGAGCAGTTCTTC	CASSSDGLSYNEQFF
TRBJ2-2	-	-	17	TRBV12-3/TRBV12-4	TGTGCCAGCAGTTTACAGCAGGTGGTCAGTAACACCGGGGAGCTGTTTTTT	CASSLQQVVSNTGELFF
TRBJ2-3	-	few	11	TRBV10-3	TGTGCCGCCGGGACTACAGATACGCAGTATTTT	CAAGTTDTQYF
TRBJ2-1	TRBD1	many	15	TRBV11-2	TGTGCCAGCAGCTTAGGGACAGGGTACGCCGATGAGCAGTTCTTC	CASSLGTGYADEQFF
TRBJ2-7	TRBD2	many	15	TRBV20-1	TGCAGTGCTAGAGATTCGAGCGGGACTCCGTACGAGCAGTACTTC	CSARDSSGTPYEQYF
TRBJ1-4	-	few	15	TRBV9	TGTGCCAGCAGCGCCTCAGGGGCAACTAATGAAAAACTGTTTTTT	CASSASGATNEKLFF
TRBJ2-7	-	once	15	TRBV5-5	TGTGCCAGCAGCTGGATTAAAGTCTTATCCTACGAGCAGTACTTC	CASSWIKVLSYEQYF
TRBJ2-7	TRBD2	many	13	TRBV2	TGTGCCAGCAGTGACGGGAGGGTCTACGAGCAGTACTTC	CASSDGRVYEQYF
TRBJ2-3	-	many	17	TRBV6-6	TGTGCCAGCAGTTACTACCCGGGACTGGAGAATACAGATACGCAGTATTTT	CASSYYPGLENTDTQYF
TRBJ2-7	-	many	13	TRBV6-5	TGTGCCAGCAGTTACGGCTCAGACTACGAGCAGTACTTC	CASSYGSDYEQYF
TRBJ2-2	-	-	16	TRBV28	TGTGCCAGCAGTTTTCTCGGCAGGGCGAACACCGGGGAGCTGTTTTTT	CASSFLGRANTGELFF